This TCR beta chain was observed in a study of blood T cell repertoires in COVID-19. Study-level background: Donors in the United States, Italy and Spain gave samples during acute or convalescent COVID-19.

Per the original data handling: Cell counts per sample came from amplifying reference gene primers. Produced via immunoSEQ multiplex PCR; TCRdb's table is partial and in-frame only. The V and J calls and the clone size are those of that table, but D and trimming were determined from the DNA. Among under 200,000 clones listed, roughly 90% were seen once. Germline-derived CDR1 and CDR2 are LNHDA and SQIVND (reference sequence). The CDR3 loop spans 14 amino acids. The V end was cut by 5 bases, the J end by 3 bases, with 12 bases between. This sequence was found in a man aged 18 to 29 with active or convalescent COVID-19. The chain recombines TRBV19 with TRBJ2-3, with no clear D. Sequencing was done on a sample of peripheral blood. CDR3 DNA: TGTGCCAGTAGTGGGCCAGGCTTTACAGATACGCAGTATTTT. Its protein is CASSGPGFTDTQYF.